These 29 T cell receptor beta chains were sequenced from one sample in a study of cytotoxic CD8 clonotypes in ibrutinib-treated CLL. Profiled with immunoSEQ multiplex PCR; TCRdb holds only in-frame clones, not every one. The sample has 190,000 or so clones, approximately 72% seen once. The input for sequencing was PBMCs, taken after 24 months of ibrutinib treatment. The receptor source for this set is a human donor with chronic lymphocytic leukemia.

The gene calls are TRBV14 and TRBJ2-1; 11 bases align to TRBD2. This CDR3 has 16 amino acids. Germline CDR1 SGHDN, CDR2 FVKESK. V was pared by 3 bases and J by 10 bases, with 11 bases of the junction left unmatched. CDR3 sequence: CASSQTIAGGPGEQFF. The CDR3 bases are TGTGCCAGCAGCCAGACCATAGCGGGAGGGCCGGGGGAGCAGTTCTTC.

This clone occurred a few times. The chain has TRBV7-3 and TRBJ2-1, with a possible D match to TRBD2 (6 bases). Per germline, CDR1 SGHTA and CDR2 FQGTGA. This CDR3 is built from 15 residues. Trimming pared 5 bases from V and 0 bases from J, leaving 11 bases between. The CDR3 sequence: CASSPGGVSYNEQFF. The CDR3 DNA reads TGTGCCAGCAGCCCCGGGGGAGTCTCCTACAATGAGCAGTTCTTC.

The genes are TRBV7-7 and TRBJ2-5; 13 nucleotides match TRBD2. CDR3 length: 16 amino acids. Germline lookup yields CDR1 SSHAT and CDR2 FNYEAQ (reference sequence). The ends lost 5 bases at V and 8 bases at J; junction bases unmatched: 11. DNA for the CDR3: TGTGCCAGCAGCGCCCAATCCGGGACTAGCGGGAACACCCAGTACTTC. This gives the protein CASSAQSGTSGNTQYF.

This chain joins TRBV7-2 and TRBJ2-1; TRBD2 matches 9 bases. J lost 0 bases, V lost 2 bases, and 2 bases had no gene match. Germline V lookup: CDR1 SGHTA, CDR2 FQGNSA. This CDR3 has 16 residues. The CDR3 DNA follows: TGTGCCAGCAGCTTACTAGCGGGGCTCTCCTACAATGAGCAGTTCTTC. Translation gives CASSLLAGLSYNEQFF.

This chain links TRBV7-9 with TRBJ2-7; D gene uncertain. The V end was cut by 5 bases, the J end by 3 bases, with 14 bases between. CDR3 length equals 14 residues. Germline V CDR1 and CDR2: SEHNR, FQNEAQ (reference sequence). In nucleotides, the CDR3 is TGTGCCAGCAGCACCGTGGGGAACATCTACGAGCAGTACTTC. Translated: CASSTVGNIYEQYF.

The rearrangement links TRBV15 to TRBJ2-1, with 7 nucleotides matching TRBD1. The CDR3 is 12 amino acids. CDR1 is LNHNV and CDR2 is YYDKDF in the germline V gene (reference sequence). Trimming at V came to 10 bases and at J to 4 bases, leaving 4 bases not matched to a gene. CDR3 residues: CAIRGQYNEQFF. CDR3 DNA: TGTGCCATAAGGGGGCAATACAATGAGCAGTTCTTC.

The chain employs TRBV4-1 and TRBJ2-1, with TRBD2 identical over 9 bases. The germline V gene encodes CDR1 MGHRA and CDR2 YSYEKL. The CDR3 is 15 amino acids. V lost 4 bases and J lost 4; bases outside the gene matches: 5. The CDR3 region is CASSPFGLAYNEQFF. CDR3 DNA sequence: TGCGCCAGCAGCCCGTTTGGACTAGCGTACAATGAGCAGTTCTTC.

The chain couples TRBV9 to TRBJ2-3; 14 positions agree with TRBD2. The CDR3 covers 19 residues. After removal of 2 bases from V and 5 bases from J, the junction contained 13 bases not matched to a gene. The germline CDR1 and CDR2 sequences are SGDLS and YYNGEE. This CDR3 reads CASSVRGLAGASRGDTQYF. CDR3 sequence (DNA): TGTGCCAGCAGCGTTCGGGGACTAGCGGGAGCCAGTCGGGGAGATACGCAGTATTTT.

The chain couples TRBV12-5 to TRBJ1-1; possible D gene TRBD1, 5 bases. V lost 2 bases, J lost 2 bases, and 12 bases lay in between. CDR1 is LGHNT and CDR2 is FRNRAP in the germline V gene. The CDR3 runs to 15 residues. The CDR3 coding sequence is TGTGCTAGTGGTTTGCAAGGGACGGTCAACACTGAAGCTTTCTTT. Its translation is CASGLQGTVNTEAFF.

V usage is TRBV19 and J usage is TRBJ1-4; no firm D call. V dropped 7 bases and J dropped 2 bases, with 11 bases sitting between them. Germline V gene data show CDR1 as LNHDA and CDR2 as SQIVND (reference sequence). CDR3 size: 14 residues. The CDR3 spells CASTPSGTNEKLFF. CDR3 sequence (DNA): TGTGCCAGTACCCCATCCGGGACTAATGAAAAACTGTTTTTT.

The V gene is TRBV14, the J gene TRBJ2-7; D might be TRBD1 (6 bases). This CDR3 is built from 16 residues. Germline CDR1 SGHDN, CDR2 FVKESK. V was cut by 3 bases and J by 6 bases, with 21 bases left in between. CDR3 nucleotides: TGTGCCAGCAGCCACAACCCGGGACAAGACTTTTCCGAGCAGTACTTC. This sequence encodes CASSHNPGQDFSEQYF.

V and J are TRBV5-1 and TRBJ2-5, with TRBD2 identical over 8 bases. V lost 4 bases and J lost 4; bases outside the gene matches: 9. The CDR3 runs 15 residues. Looked up from germline, CDR1 is SGHRS and CDR2 is YFSETQ. The chain's CDR3 is CASSPLAGKVETQYF. The CDR3 bases are TGCGCCAGCAGCCCCTTAGCGGGAAAGGTAGAGACCCAGTACTTC.

The rearrangement joins TRBV4-2 to TRBJ2-7; 10 bases line up with TRBD2. Germline V lookup: CDR1 LGHNA, CDR2 YNFKEQ. Trimming at V came to 2 bases and at J to 4 bases, leaving 14 bases not matched to a gene. The CDR3 consists of 18 residues. CDR3 nucleotides: TGTGCCAGCAGCCAACCCCGCGGACTAGCGGAAAGGTTTTACGAGCAGTACTTC. This encodes CASSQPRGLAERFYEQYF.

This clone was observed a handful of times. This chain uses TRBV9 with TRBJ2-2; 7 bases map to TRBD2. J gave up 4 bases and V 3 bases, and 6 bases lay outside the gene matches. This CDR3 spans 15 amino acids. Germline V gives CDR1 SGDLS, CDR2 YYNGEE. CDR3 sequence reads: CASSGGLVRTGELFF. CDR3 bases: TGTGCCAGCAGCGGTGGACTAGTTCGCACCGGGGAGCTGTTTTTT.

The genes are TRBV11-2 and TRBJ2-3; tentatively, D is TRBD2 (6 bases). The CDR3 is 14 amino acids. CDR1 and CDR2 (germline): SGHAT, FQNNGV. With 0 bases removed from V and 14 bases from J, the gap between germline ends came to 18 bases. The CDR3 sequence: CASSLDRRAGLGYF. In DNA, the CDR3 is TGTGCCAGCAGCTTAGATCGCCGAGCGGGCCTGGGGTATTTT.

This rearrangement joins TRBV30 to TRBJ2-7; D remains ambiguous. Trimming cost V 3 bases and J 0 bases, with 9 bases left between them. Germline assignment: CDR1 GTSNPN and CDR2 SVGIG (reference sequence). The CDR3 is 13 residues long. The CDR3 DNA follows: TGTGCCTGGAGAGCCGCAGGCTCCTACGAGCAGTACTTC. Translation: CAWRAAGSYEQYF.

The rearrangement uses TRBV4-3 and TRBJ1-2; no firm D call. V lost 4 bases to trimming and J lost 1 base, with 13 bases between them. This CDR3 spans 15 amino acids. Germline assignment: CDR1 LGHNA and CDR2 YSLEER. The CDR3 DNA sequence: TGCGCCAGCAGCCCGGGCGGAGGCCGTAACTATGGCTACACCTTC. Translating gives CASSPGGGRNYGYTF.

The CDR3 nucleotides are TGTGCCAGCAGACTACAGGGGGCCGAGACCCAGTACTTC. Its protein product is CASRLQGAETQYF. The chain carries TRBV6-1 and TRBJ2-5, with 9 bases aligning to TRBD1. Germline loops: CDR1 MNHNS, CDR2 SASEGT. V shed 6 bases and J 5 bases; nucleotides not matched to a gene: 4. The CDR3 has 13 residues.

As to this clone: The germline gene is not matched at one end of the junction; a read error may be the cause. The chain recombines TRBV7-7 with TRBJ2-7; D is possibly TRBD2 (5 bases). The CDR3 covers 13 residues. The V gene's germline CDR1 is SSHAT and CDR2 FNYEAQ (reference sequence). In nucleotides, the CDR3 is TGTGCTAGCAGCTTAGCGTCCACGACGGAGCAGTACTTC. Amino acid sequence: CASSLASTTEQYF.

This clone occurred a few times. The V gene is TRBV27, the J gene TRBJ2-6; D call uncertain. V was cut by 6 bases and J by 0 bases, with 6 bases left in between. Germline CDR1 MNHEY, CDR2 SMNVEV (reference sequence). The CDR3 has 14 residues. CDR3 region: CASRINSGANVLTF. The CDR3 DNA follows: TGTGCCAGCAGAATCAACTCTGGGGCCAACGTCCTGACTTTC.

This clone has just a few counts. The J gene is TRBJ2-5, the V gene TRBV10-3, with a tentative D call TRBD1 (5 bases). With 3 bases removed from V and 5 bases from J, the gap between germline ends came to 13 bases. The CDR3 is made up of 14 amino acids. CDR1 and CDR2 (germline): ENHRY, SYGVKD. The CDR3 sequence is CAISDWGVEETQYF. The CDR3 DNA reads as TGTGCCATCAGTGATTGGGGCGTGGAGGAGACCCAGTACTTC.

V gene TRBV11-1 combines with J gene TRBJ1-1; D perhaps matches TRBD1 (5 bases). Trimming cost V 6 bases and J 4 bases, with 15 bases left between them. Germline V gives CDR1 SGHAT, CDR2 FQDESV (reference sequence). The CDR3 extends over 14 amino acids. CDR3 in DNA: TGTGCCAGCAGTTTAACTCAGGGATTCACTGAAGCTTTCTTT. This encodes CASSLTQGFTEAFF.

Only one count was recorded for this clone. Other DNA sequences within the sample encode an identical CDR3. The rearrangement links TRBV9 to TRBJ2-1, with D possibly TRBD2 on 6 matching bases. Germline loops: CDR1 SGDLS, CDR2 YYNGEE. CDR3 length: 15 residues. The germline V and J ends were trimmed by 0 bases and 1 base, with 8 bases remaining between them. The CDR3 nucleotides read TGTGCCAGCAGCGTAGGCCTAGCGTCCTACAATGAGCAGTTCTTC. Its protein is CASSVGLASYNEQFF.

This sequence joins TRBV11-3 and TRBJ2-3; D may be TRBD1 or TRBD2 (5 bases each). The V gene lost 4 bases and the J gene lost 1 base, with 12 bases spanning the gap. CDR3 length equals 15 residues. Germline V gene data show CDR1 as SGHNT and CDR2 as YENEEA. Written as DNA, the CDR3 is TGTGCCAGCAGCTCCCGGGGCTCTGGCACAGATACGCAGTATTTT. Its translation: CASSSRGSGTDTQYF.

This sequence joins TRBV30 and TRBJ2-1; 8 bases are a match to TRBD2. The ends lost 0 bases at V and 9 bases at J; junction bases unmatched: 7. The CDR3 runs 14 residues. Germline CDR1 is GTSNPN and CDR2 is SVGIG (reference sequence). The CDR3 DNA follows: TGTGCCTGGAGTGTAGGCGGGAGGAGGAGTGAGCAGTTCTTC. Translating it yields CAWSVGGRRSEQFF.

This rearrangement joins TRBV2 to TRBJ2-7; D is perhaps TRBD1 (5 bases). In germline, CDR1 is SNHLY, CDR2 FYNNEI. The ends were cut back, 4 bases at V and 3 bases at J, with 13 bases in the middle. The length of the CDR3 is 14 residues. The CDR3 protein is CASSGVDTSYEQYF. In DNA form, the CDR3 reads TGTGCCAGCAGTGGTGTGGACACGAGCTACGAGCAGTACTTC.

J is TRBJ2-7 and V is TRBV7-6, with D tentatively TRBD1 (5 bases). The CDR3 consists of 14 residues. The V end lost 1 base, the J end lost 6 bases, and 13 bases lay between the germline ends. CDR1 is SGHVS, CDR2 FNYEAQ, per germline. The CDR3 DNA reads as TGTGCCAGCAGCTTAGGGGGAAGGGGTCGCGAGCAGTACTTC. This encodes CASSLGGRGREQYF. Filled out from reference TRBV7-6 and TRBJ2-7, the complete variable domain reads GAGVSQSPRYKVTKRGQDVALRCDPISGHVSLYWYRQALGQGPEFLTYFNYEAQQDKSGLPNDRFSAERPEGSISTLTIQRTEQRDSAMYRCASSLGGRGREQYFGPGTRLTVT.

The J gene is TRBJ1-5, the V gene TRBV9, with 10 bases matching TRBD1. This CDR3 spans 15 amino acids. Germline CDR1 SGDLS, CDR2 YYNGEE. The trim removed 0 bases at V and 6 bases at J, leaving 3 bases unmatched. The CDR3: CASSVGQGAGQPQHF. The CDR3 DNA reads as TGTGCCAGCAGCGTAGGACAGGGGGCCGGTCAGCCCCAGCATTTT.

This chain links TRBV7-6 with TRBJ1-1; the D is unclear. The V end was cut by 5 bases, the J end by 2 bases, with 15 bases between. This CDR3 comprises 15 residues. The V gene's germline CDR1 is SGHVS and CDR2 FNYEAQ. CDR3 DNA sequence: TGTGCCAGCAGCCAAATCCTCACAGTCAACACTGAAGCTTTCTTT. This codes for CASSQILTVNTEAFF.